The 5 T cell receptor beta chains presented below share a single source sample, sequenced in a study of T-cell memory formation after mild COVID-19. From the 5' RACE reads, TCRdb called clonotypes with MiXCR, one entry per CDR3 protein. The data show approximately 500,000 distinct CDR3 sequences, approximately 25% seen once. Material: PBMCs or a T cell subset sorted from them (not recorded which). The receptors originated from an adult woman who had mild COVID-19 (a few samples of this study predate the infection). Cell type and time point are not known.

This clonotype appeared a few times. V and J are TRBV2 and TRBJ2-1, with TRBD2 identical over 10 bases. Trimming at V came to 3 bases and at J to 9 bases, leaving 8 bases not matched to a gene. This CDR3 is built from 15 residues. Germline V CDR1 and CDR2: SNHLY, FYNNEI. Here the CDR3 DNA reads TGTGCCAGCAGTGAGGAAGCGGGAGGGCGAAGTGAGCAGTTCTTC. This translates into CASSEEAGGRSEQFF.

This clonotype was recorded a few times. V and J are TRBV12-3 or TRBV12-4 and TRBJ2-5; D perhaps matches TRBD2 (5 bases). The CDR3 length is 16 residues. The V gene lost 5 bases and the J gene lost 0 bases, with 16 bases spanning the gap. The CDR3 reads CASSKPGISYQETQYF. Written as DNA, the CDR3 is TGTGCCAGCAGTAAACCCGGGATCTCGTACCAAGAGACCCAGTACTTC.

The CDR3 DNA reads as TGTGCCAGCAGCAGCGGAACCTTCACAGATACGCAGTATTTT. Residues: CASSSGTFTDTQYF. The V and J genes are TRBV7-6 and TRBJ2-3; tentative D call: TRBD2 (5 bases). Looked up from germline, CDR1 is SGHVS and CDR2 is FNYEAQ. Trimming removed 5 bases at V and 2 bases at J, with 11 bases between. The CDR3 length is 14 residues.

This clonotype occurred a few times. The V and J genes are TRBV4-2 and TRBJ2-1; TRBD2 matches at 7 bases. Germline V lookup: CDR1 LGHNA, CDR2 YNFKEQ. The CDR3 spans 17 residues. The V and J ends lost 0 bases and 3 bases, in that order; junction bases with no gene match: 8. The CDR3 here is CASSQDSPAGDYNEQFF. DNA for the CDR3: TGTGCCAGCAGCCAAGATTCCCCTGCGGGGGACTACAATGAGCAGTTCTTC.

This clonotype occurred a few times. The DNA for the CDR3 is TGTGCCAGCAGGATGGGACTAGCCTCCTACGAGCAGTACTTC. Residues: CASRMGLASYEQYF. The V gene is TRBV27, the J gene TRBJ2-7, with 9 nucleotides matching TRBD2. The CDR3 is 14 amino acids. Germline values: CDR1 MNHEY, CDR2 SMNVEV (reference sequence). The V and J ends lost 6 bases and 0 bases, in that order; junction bases with no gene match: 3.